What follows is one T cell receptor (beta chain) and its context. The CDR3 extends over 14 amino acids. V lost 4 bases and J 6 bases, leaving 13 bases between the germline ends. The germline V gene has CDR1 SGHDT and CDR2 YYEEEE. This specimen belongs to a study of blood T cell repertoires in COVID-19. The assay was immunoSEQ multiplex PCR, and TCRdb's table has in-frame clones only and misses some. The sample lists some 320,000 clones, about 87% occurring once. V usage is TRBV5-6 and J usage is TRBJ1-4; D call uncertain. The sequence was collected from a woman between 50 and 59 years old who had recovered from COVID-19. Sequencing was carried out using peripheral blood. The CDR3 bases are TGTGCCAGCAGCGATAGCAAACTCGATGAAAAACTGTTTTTT. Protein product: CASSDSKLDEKLFF. The complete variable domain, with remaining parts taken from reference TRBV5-6 and TRBJ1-4, reads DAGVTQSPTHLIKTRGQQVTLRCSPKSGHDTVSWYQQALGQGPQFIFQYYEEEERQRGNFPDRFSGHQFPNYSSELNVNALLLGDSALYLCASSDSKLDEKLFFGSGTQLSVL.